This TCR beta chain was recorded in a study of blood T cell repertoires in COVID-19. Study at large: Acute and convalescent COVID-19 samples came from the United States, Italy and Spain. From T cells, B-cell-depleted T cells, or PBMCs came the material, which was cDNA or gDNA.

Source study methods: By means of reference gene primer amplification, nucleated cell counts were estimated. Here immunoSEQ multiplex PCR was the method, and the copy in TCRdb shows in-frame clones only, minus some. Clone size and V and J calls were adopted from that table, with D and trimming inferred from the DNA. The repertoire includes more than 250,000 clones, over 80% of them detected once, and 4.6% sits in the top ten. V lost 5 bases and J lost 4, with 14 bases in between. The CDR3 sequence is 15 residues long. Germline-derived CDR1 and CDR2 are MNHEY and SMNVEV (reference sequence). The gene calls are TRBV27 and TRBJ2-2; D perhaps matches TRBD1 (6 bases). The origin of this receptor is a man in his sixties who had recovered from COVID-19. Material: peripheral blood. The CDR3 sequence: CASSPRGDGTGELFF. The CDR3 DNA sequence: TGTGCCAGCAGTCCCAGGGGAGACGGCACCGGGGAGCTGTTTTTT.